One sample yielded the 10 T cell receptor beta chains listed below, sequenced in a study of blood T cell repertoires in COVID-19 (dated by TCRdb to 2020 to 2021). Library creation used the immunoSEQ multiplex PCR assay. Here the immuneACCESS table is served through TCRdb, limited to in-frame sequences with V and J called. Missing clones are a known gap in these copies; in checked studies unresolved V genes cover under half, and the rest lacks a known reason. Here the sample has 280,000 or so clones; roughly 85% occur a single time. Of the sample, under 3% is held by the ten largest clones. Sequenced: PBMCs or T cells enriched from blood (not recorded which). These receptors were collected from a woman in her 50s who had recovered from COVID-19.

The rearrangement uses TRBV5-1 and TRBJ1-3; 7 nucleotides agree with TRBD1. The V gene's germline CDR1 is SGHRS and CDR2 YFSETQ. The J segment lost 8 bases and the V segment lost 4 bases, leaving 9 bases of the junction unmatched. This CDR3 has 14 residues. CDR3 sequence: CASSLDRVQDTIYF. In nucleotides, the CDR3 is TGCGCCAGCAGCCTAGACAGGGTACAGGACACCATATATTTT.

This chain connects TRBV10-2 to TRBJ2-1, with D possibly TRBD2 on 6 matching bases. Trimming cost V 5 bases and J 0 bases, with 17 bases left between them. In germline, CDR1 is WSHSY, CDR2 SAAADI. The CDR3 runs to 17 residues. The CDR3 coding sequence is TGCGCCAGCAGTCCAGGGACGGGGGATAGCTCCTACAATGAGCAGTTCTTC. It specifies CASSPGTGDSSYNEQFF.

This clone showed up just once. The chain is built from TRBV6-5 and TRBJ2-2; TRBD2 is a possible D gene (5 bases). Trimming took 6 bases from V and 7 from J, leaving 12 bases between them. Germline V CDR1 and CDR2: MNHEY, SVGAGI. The CDR3 length is 13 residues. CDR3 DNA: TGTGCCAGCAGCCTTAGGAGGTACGGGGAGCTGTTTTTT. It specifies CASSLRRYGELFF.

By share of the sample, this clone is medium-sized. The chain employs TRBV6-2 or TRBV6-3 and TRBJ2-7, with D perhaps TRBD1 (5 bases). Germline V lookup: CDR1 MNHEY, CDR2 SVGEGT. The ends were cut back, 0 bases at V and 2 bases at J, with 5 bases in the middle. The CDR3 contains 13 residues. In DNA form, the CDR3 reads TGTGCCAGCAGTTACTCGGACACCTACGAGCAGTACTTC. Translation: CASSYSDTYEQYF.

This clone was counted once. V is TRBV11-2 and J is TRBJ2-1; TRBD1 matches at 11 bases. The V and J ends lost 5 bases and 8 bases, in that order; junction bases with no gene match: 8. In germline, CDR1 is SGHAT, CDR2 FQNNGV. There are 15 residues in the CDR3. CDR3 in amino acids: CASSLRDRGKDEQFF. DNA for the CDR3: TGTGCCAGCAGCCTCCGGGACAGGGGGAAGGATGAGCAGTTCTTC. Complete variable domain (other parts from reference TRBV11-2 and TRBJ2-1): EAGVAQSPRYKIIEKRQSVAFWCNPISGHATLYWYQQILGQGPKLLIQFQNNGVVDDSQLPKDRFSAERLKGVDSTLKIQPAKLEDSAVYLCASSLRDRGKDEQFFGPGTRLTVL.

CDR3 residues: CASSLWQSGESTSGANVLTF. The CDR3 DNA reads TGTGCCAGCAGTTTATGGCAGAGCGGGGAATCGACCTCTGGGGCCAACGTCCTGACTTTC. V and J are TRBV28 and TRBJ2-6; the match to TRBD2 covers 7 bases. CDR1 MDHEN and CDR2 SYDVKM come from the germline V gene. Losses at the gene ends were 0 bases for V and 0 bases for J; bases not matched to a gene: 11. There are 20 residues in the CDR3. The variable domain in full, completed from reference TRBV28 and TRBJ2-6, reads DVKVTQSSRYLVKRTGEKVFLECVQDMDHENMFWYRQDPGLGLRLIYFSYDVKMKEKGDIPEGYSVSREKKERFSLILESASTNQTSMYLCASSLWQSGESTSGANVLTFGAGSRLTVL.

The chain carries TRBV5-4 and TRBJ2-1; 8 bases align to TRBD1. The V gene end was trimmed by 4 bases and the J gene end by 4 bases; junction bases not matched to a gene: 7. There are 15 residues in the CDR3. CDR1 is SGHNT and CDR2 is YYREEE in the germline V gene (reference sequence). The CDR3 is CASSLIQGAYNEQFF. For the CDR3, the DNA is TGTGCCAGCAGCCTGATCCAGGGGGCTTACAATGAGCAGTTCTTC.

In nucleotides, the CDR3 is TGTGCCAGCAGCTTAGCTGGCATATACAATGAGCAGTTCTTC. The encoded protein is CASSLAGIYNEQFF. The V call is TRBV7-2, the J call TRBJ2-1; D is unresolved. The CDR3 has 14 residues. V was trimmed by 0 bases and J by 4 bases, leaving 7 bases between them. Germline V CDR1 and CDR2: SGHTA, FQGNSA.

This clone has just a few counts. This chain joins TRBV6-5 and TRBJ2-2; D is uncertain. This CDR3 region has 16 residues. From germline, CDR1 is MNHEY and CDR2 SVGAGI. V lost 0 bases and J 2 bases, leaving 10 bases between the germline ends. The CDR3 reads CASSYSLVLNTGELFF. CDR3 nucleotide sequence: TGTGCCAGCAGTTACTCCCTAGTTCTAAACACCGGGGAGCTGTTTTTT.

This chain links TRBV28 with TRBJ2-1; 8 bases are a match to TRBD1. V lost 7 bases to trimming and J lost 8 bases; unmatched junction nucleotides: 4. The CDR3 spans 12 residues. Germline CDR1 and CDR2: MDHEN and SYDVKM. This chain's CDR3 is CASKLQGDEQFF. CDR3 bases: TGTGCCAGCAAGTTACAGGGGGATGAGCAGTTCTTC.